The sequence of this T cell receptor beta chain was determined in a study of blood T cell repertoires in COVID-19. Here immunoSEQ multiplex PCR was the method, and the copy in TCRdb shows in-frame clones only, minus some. The repertoire holds 250,000 to 350,000 clones, with approximately 84% as singletons. CDR1 DFQATT and CDR2 SNEGSKA come from the germline V gene (reference sequence). V was clipped by 6 bases and J by 7 bases, with 15 bases between them. The CDR3 loop spans 13 amino acids. Sequenced material: peripheral blood. This TCR derives from a human donor with COVID-19, enrolled during active disease. The donor label of this sample is uncertain. The genes are TRBV20-1 and TRBJ2-2; D is uncertain. The DNA for the CDR3 is TGCAGTGCAAGTCCCAGGCCCAGCGGGGAGCTGTTTTTT. This codes for CSASPRPSGELFF.